These 27 T cell receptor beta chains were sequenced from one sample in a study of CD8 T cells in Susac syndrome. Roughly 0.45 to 1 ug RNA was reverse transcribed with random hexamers. In TCRdb, the immunoSEQ multiplex PCR reads were re-called with MiXCR into one record per CDR3 protein. Seen here are about 83,000 distinct CDR3 sequences, about 96% observed once, and the top ten hold approximately 0.39%. Sample: CD8+ T cells from PBMCs. The source of these receptors is a human donor with Susac syndrome.

The V call is TRBV20-1, the J call TRBJ1-2; the D gene is possibly TRBD1 (6 bases). Deletions cut 0 bases from V and 7 bases from J, with 18 bases between. CDR1 and CDR2 from the germline V gene are DFQATT and SNEGSKA (reference sequence). This CDR3 region has 15 residues. CDR3 sequence reads: CSARDTRQAAAGYTF. As DNA, the CDR3 is TGCAGTGCTAGAGATACCCGACAGGCTGCTGCTGGCTACACCTTC.

V gene TRBV6-6 combines with J gene TRBJ1-2, with D hard to call. Trimming removed 5 bases at V and 2 bases at J, with 18 bases between. Germline V gene lookup returns CDR1 MNHNY and CDR2 SVGAGI (reference sequence). The CDR3 has 16 amino acids. CDR3 region: CASSDRAASGNYGYTF. The CDR3 DNA sequence: TGTGCCAGCAGTGACCGGGCGGCCAGCGGGAACTATGGCTACACCTTC.

This clonotype was counted a few times. This sequence joins TRBV4-2 and TRBJ2-3; 7 bases line up with TRBD2. Germline-derived CDR1 and CDR2 are LGHNA and YNFKEQ. The J segment lost 0 bases and the V segment lost 0 bases, leaving 3 bases of the junction unmatched. The CDR3 has 16 residues. The CDR3 is CASSQDRGGSTDTQYF. The CDR3 nucleotides are TGTGCCAGCAGCCAAGATCGCGGGGGAAGCACAGATACGCAGTATTTT.

The chain has TRBV12-3 or TRBV12-4 and TRBJ2-7; no firm D call. With 1 base removed from V and 6 bases from J, the gap between germline ends came to 4 bases. CDR3 length: 11 amino acids. The CDR3 sequence is CASSLGSEQYV. CDR3 DNA: TGTGCCAGCAGTTTAGGGTCCGAGCAGTACGTC.

The chain employs TRBV27 and TRBJ2-5; D not certain. Deletions cut 4 bases from V and 1 base from J, with 10 bases between. Looked up from germline, CDR1 is MNHEY and CDR2 is SMNVEV (reference sequence). The CDR3 totals 14 residues. The CDR3 region is CASSSEGGQETQYF. Written as DNA, the CDR3 is TGTGCCAGCAGTTCTGAAGGCGGCCAAGAGACCCAGTACTTC.

V usage is TRBV6-6 and J usage is TRBJ1-2; D gene unclear. The CDR3 runs 13 residues. V lost 4 bases and J lost 4, with 10 bases in between. Germline V CDR1 and CDR2: MNHNY, SVGAGI (reference sequence). CDR3 protein: CASSFLGSYGYTF. The CDR3 DNA follows: TGTGCCAGCAGTTTCCTCGGTAGCTATGGCTACACCTTC.

The genes are TRBV15 and TRBJ2-3; the D is unclear. The V end was cut by 4 bases, the J end by 2 bases, with 10 bases between. Germline assignment: CDR1 LNHNV and CDR2 YYDKDF (reference sequence). This CDR3 spans 14 amino acids. DNA for the CDR3: TGTGCCACCAGCATGGACGGAGACACAGATACGCAGTATTTT. Its protein is CATSMDGDTDTQYF. Looking up the rest from reference TRBV15 and TRBJ2-3 gives the full variable domain: DAMVIQNPRYQVTQFGKPVTLSCSQTLNHNVMYWYQQKSSQAPKLLFHYYDKDFNNEADTPDNFQSRRPNTSFCFLDIRSPGLGDTAMYLCATSMDGDTDTQYFGPGTRLTVL.

The chain couples TRBV19 to TRBJ1-5; the D gene is possibly TRBD1 (6 bases). This CDR3 spans 13 amino acids. Looked up from germline, CDR1 is LNHDA and CDR2 is SQIVND (reference sequence). V gave up 0 bases and J gave up 11 bases, with 11 bases separating them. This CDR3 is CASSIEMGAAQHF. The CDR3 nucleotides read TGTGCCAGTAGTATAGAGATGGGGGCAGCCCAGCATTTT.

The gene calls are TRBV7-6 and TRBJ1-6; D not resolved. Germline V CDR1 and CDR2: SGHVS, FNYEAQ. CDR3 length: 14 amino acids. Deletions cut 3 bases from V and 7 bases from J, with 10 bases between. CDR3 DNA sequence: TGTGCCAGCAGCTTGTATGACGGGAATTCACCCCTCCACTTT. This sequence encodes CASSLYDGNSPLHF.

This chain uses TRBV6-2 or TRBV6-3 with TRBJ1-2; D is perhaps TRBD1 (6 bases). Germline V gene sequence: CDR1 MNHEY, CDR2 SVGEGT. The CDR3 is 15 amino acids. The V and J ends lost 6 bases and 0 bases respectively, with 14 bases between them. The CDR3 sequence: CASSRDRLSNYGYTF. The CDR3 DNA is TGTGCCAGCAGCCGCGACAGGCTCTCTAACTATGGCTACACCTTC.

V and J are TRBV6-2 or TRBV6-3 and TRBJ2-5; TRBD2 aligns across 13 bases. The V segment lost 8 bases and the J segment 4 bases; nucleotides outside the gene matches: 4. CDR1 MNHEY and CDR2 SVGEGT come from the germline V gene. This CDR3 is 14 amino acids long. The CDR3 nucleotides read TGTGCCAGCCGGACTAGCGGGAGTCGAGAGACCCAGTACTTC. This sequence encodes CASRTSGSRETQYF.

V and J are TRBV29-1 and TRBJ2-7; D gene unclear. Trimming removed 1 base from V and 3 bases from J, with 4 bases in between. Germline V CDR1 and CDR2: SQVTM, ANQGSEA. This CDR3 has 11 residues. The CDR3, as DNA: TGCAGCGTTGAAGTGGACTACGAGCAGTACTTC. It yields the protein CSVEVDYEQYF.

J is TRBJ2-3 and V is TRBV19, with D tentatively TRBD2 (6 bases). Per the germline V gene, CDR1 is LNHDA and CDR2 is SQIVND (reference sequence). The CDR3 consists of 14 residues. The germline V and J ends were trimmed by 5 bases and 1 base, with 10 bases remaining between them. The CDR3 protein is CASSPGGGTDTQYF. The CDR3 nucleotides are TGTGCCAGTAGTCCCGGCGGGGGCACAGATACGCAGTATTTT.

The V gene is TRBV20-1, the J gene TRBJ1-2; the D is unclear. The germline gives CDR1 DFQATT, CDR2 SNEGSKA (reference sequence). Trimming shortened V by 4 bases and J by 1 base, and 10 bases separated the two germline ends. There are 13 residues in the CDR3. This chain's CDR3 is CSANAGDNYGYTF. CDR3 nucleotide sequence: TGCAGTGCTAACGCAGGCGATAACTATGGCTACACCTTC.

This clonotype showed up just once. The chain joins TRBV14 to TRBJ1-1; 7 bases are shared with TRBD1. Trimming took 4 bases from V and 0 from J; bases not matched to a gene: 11. Germline V gives CDR1 SGHDN, CDR2 FVKESK. The CDR3 runs to 17 residues. The CDR3 loop is CASSPRQGGGLNTEAFF. The CDR3 DNA sequence: TGTGCCAGCAGCCCCCGACAGGGCGGCGGTTTGAACACTGAAGCTTTCTTT.

The chain is built from TRBV2 and TRBJ1-2; D unresolved. V was clipped by 1 base and J by 2 bases, with 5 bases between them. Per germline, CDR1 SNHLY and CDR2 FYNNEI. This CDR3 spans 13 amino acids. DNA for the CDR3: TGTGCCAGCAGTGAAGGGGTCAACTATGGCTACACCTTC. Translation: CASSEGVNYGYTF.

The chain employs TRBV29-1 and TRBJ2-1; D remains ambiguous. V was clipped by 3 bases and J by 5 bases, with 8 bases between them. Germline V lookup: CDR1 SQVTM, CDR2 ANQGSEA. This CDR3 has 12 residues. The CDR3 loop is CSVDPGDNEQFF. The CDR3 bases are TGCAGCGTTGACCCTGGCGACAATGAGCAGTTCTTC.

V gene TRBV5-1 combines with J gene TRBJ2-7; D may be TRBD1 or TRBD2 (6 bases each). V was cut by 8 bases and J by 3 bases, with 15 bases left in between. The germline V gene has CDR1 SGHRS and CDR2 YFSETQ. The CDR3 runs to 13 residues. CDR3 sequence (DNA): TGCGCCAGTTCGGGTGCGGGACACTACGAGCAGTACTTC. Amino acids: CASSGAGHYEQYF. Drawing the rest from reference TRBV5-1 and TRBJ2-7, the complete variable domain is KAGVTQTPRYLIKTRGQQVTLSCSPISGHRSVSWYQQTPGQGLQFLFEYFSETQRNKGNFPGRFSGRQFSNSRSEMNVSTLELGDSALYLCASSGAGHYEQYFGPGTRLTVT.

The chain recombines TRBV20-1 with TRBJ1-2; 10 nucleotides line up with TRBD1. The V segment lost 5 bases and the J segment 8 bases; nucleotides outside the gene matches: 14. From germline, CDR1 is DFQATT and CDR2 SNEGSKA (reference sequence). The CDR3 is 15 residues long. The CDR3 region is CSAGGTGATMRGYTF. The CDR3 nucleotides read TGCAGTGCTGGGGGGACAGGGGCCACTATGAGGGGCTACACCTTC.

The V and J genes are TRBV13 and TRBJ2-5, with 8 bases matching TRBD2. The CDR3 has 13 residues. V shed 5 bases, J shed 3 bases, and the junction held 2 bases outside the gene matches. Per germline, CDR1 PRHDT and CDR2 FYEKMQ (reference sequence). The CDR3: CASSLLAEETQYF. The CDR3 bases are TGTGCCAGCAGCCTACTAGCGGAAGAGACCCAGTACTTC. The full variable domain, with the rest looked up from reference TRBV13 and TRBJ2-5, is AAGVIQSPRHLIKEKRETATLKCYPIPRHDTVYWYQQGPGQDPQFLISFYEKMQSDKGSIPDRFSAQQFSDYHSELNMSSLELGDSALYFCASSLLAEETQYFGPGTRLLVL.

The chain couples TRBV29-1 to TRBJ2-1; D is unresolved. The CDR3 totals 15 residues. Germline lookup yields CDR1 SQVTM and CDR2 ANQGSEA. V lost 4 bases, J lost 0 bases, and 13 bases lay in between. The CDR3, as DNA: TGCAGCGTTGGTTTCTCCACGAGCTCCTACAATGAGCAGTTCTTC. Translated, it gives CSVGFSTSSYNEQFF.

In DNA form, the CDR3 reads TGTGCCAGCAGCTTACTGGGGGATGGCTACACCTTC. Protein: CASSLLGDGYTF. V usage is TRBV7-9 and J usage is TRBJ1-2, with a possible D match to TRBD1 (5 bases). Germline assignment: CDR1 SEHNR and CDR2 FQNEAQ (reference sequence). Deletions cut 2 bases from V and 6 bases from J, with 7 bases between. The CDR3 runs 12 residues.

Note on this clonotype: The germline gene is not matched at one end of the junction; a read error may be the cause. The rearrangement links TRBV12-3 or TRBV12-4 to TRBJ2-7, with 7 bases aligning to TRBD2. The CDR3 is 15 residues long. The CDR3 DNA follows: TGTGCCAGCAGTTTGGAGGTCCCGAATAGGGAGGGTGCTGACTTC. Its translation is CASSLEVPNREGADF.

This clonotype is a singleton in its sample. The chain uses TRBV30 and TRBJ2-7; 10 bases map to TRBD1. Losses at the gene ends were 8 bases for V and 0 bases for J; bases not matched to a gene: 4. Germline V gene data show CDR1 as GTSNPN and CDR2 as SVGIG (reference sequence). The CDR3 covers 13 residues. In DNA form, the CDR3 reads TGTGCCAGCGGGACAGGGGTCTCCTACGAGCAGTACTTC. Protein: CASGTGVSYEQYF.

The rearrangement links TRBV9 to TRBJ2-3; 14 nucleotides line up with TRBD2. This CDR3 region has 17 residues. Trimming cost V 4 bases and J 3 bases; bases outside gene matches: 7. CDR1 and CDR2 from the germline V gene are SGDLS and YYNGEE. The chain's CDR3 is CASSLGLAGGQTDTQYF. In DNA form, the CDR3 reads TGTGCCAGCAGCTTAGGACTAGCGGGGGGCCAGACAGATACGCAGTATTTT.

In nucleotides, the CDR3 is TGTGCCAGCAGCTTGCGAGAGGGACTAGTGGAAGAGACCCAGTACTTC. Translated: CASSLREGLVEETQYF. This chain uses TRBV7-2 with TRBJ2-5, with TRBD2 matching over 8 bases. The V segment lost 3 bases and the J segment 3 bases; nucleotides outside the gene matches: 9. The CDR3 has 16 amino acids. The germline V gene encodes CDR1 SGHTA and CDR2 FQGNSA.

This chain links TRBV27 with TRBJ2-7; D is unresolved. V lost 6 bases to trimming and J lost 6 bases, with 15 bases between them. Per germline, CDR1 MNHEY and CDR2 SMNVEV (reference sequence). This CDR3 comprises 13 residues. Here the CDR3 reads CASSRSPGREQYV. DNA for the CDR3: TGTGCCAGCAGCCGTTCCCCCGGCCGCGAGCAGTACGTC.